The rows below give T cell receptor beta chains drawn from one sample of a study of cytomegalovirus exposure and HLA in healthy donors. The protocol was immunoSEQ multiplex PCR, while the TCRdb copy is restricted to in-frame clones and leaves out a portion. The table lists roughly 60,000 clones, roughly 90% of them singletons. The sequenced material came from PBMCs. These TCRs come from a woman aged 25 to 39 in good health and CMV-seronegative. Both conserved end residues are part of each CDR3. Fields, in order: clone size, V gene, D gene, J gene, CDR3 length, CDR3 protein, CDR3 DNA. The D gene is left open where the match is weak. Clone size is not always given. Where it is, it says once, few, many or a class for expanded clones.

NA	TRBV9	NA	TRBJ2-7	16	CASSVGTETLRTEQYF	TGTGCCAGCAGCGTAGGGACAGAGACACTACGAACGGAGCAGTACTTC
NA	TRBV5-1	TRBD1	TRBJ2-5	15	CASSSGGSLKETQYF	TGCGCCAGCAGCTCAGGGGGTAGTCTGAAAGAGACCCAGTACTTC
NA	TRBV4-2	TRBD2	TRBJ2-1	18	CASSQEVSGLGAYNEQFF	TGTGCCAGCAGTCAAGAAGTGTCCGGACTAGGTGCCTACAATGAGCAGTTCTTC
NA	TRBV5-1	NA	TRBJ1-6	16	CASSLLATVDNSPLHF	TGCGCCAGCAGCTTGCTAGCAACAGTCGATAATTCACCCCTCCACTTT
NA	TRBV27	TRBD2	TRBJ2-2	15	CASSFSGSLPGELFF	TGTGCCAGCAGTTTTAGCGGGAGCTTGCCCGGGGAGCTGTTTTTT
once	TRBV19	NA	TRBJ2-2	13	CASKEGITGELFF	TGTGCCAGTAAGGAGGGTATTACCGGGGAGCTGTTTTTT
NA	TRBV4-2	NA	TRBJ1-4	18	CASSQTPGGFATNEKLFF	TGTGCCAGCAGCCAAACCCCCGGAGGGTTTGCAACTAATGAAAAACTGTTTTTT
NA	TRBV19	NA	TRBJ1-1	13	CASQPTGGTEAFF	TGTGCCAGTCAACCGACAGGAGGCACTGAAGCTTTCTTT
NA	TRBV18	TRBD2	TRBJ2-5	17	CASSPLAGGLTPETQYF	TGTGCCAGCTCACCACTAGCGGGAGGCCTTACGCCGGAGACCCAGTACTTC
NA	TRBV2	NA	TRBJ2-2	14	CASWEGANTGELFF	TGTGCCAGCTGGGAGGGGGCGAACACCGGGGAGCTGTTTTTT
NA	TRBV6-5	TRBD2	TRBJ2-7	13	CASKLAGGYEQYF	TGTGCCAGCAAACTAGCGGGAGGCTACGAGCAGTACTTC
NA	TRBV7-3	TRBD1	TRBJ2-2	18	CASSLSIFRTGDTGELFF	TGTGCCAGCAGCTTAAGTATCTTTCGGACAGGGGACACCGGGGAGCTGTTTTTT
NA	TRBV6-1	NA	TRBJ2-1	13	CASSDSQFNEQFF	TGTGCCAGCAGTGATTCGCAGTTCAATGAGCAGTTCTTC
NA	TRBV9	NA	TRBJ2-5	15	CASSPRPNQGGTQYF	TGTGCCAGCAGCCCGCGACCAAACCAAGGAGGCACCCAGTACTTC
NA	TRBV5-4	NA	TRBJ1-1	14	CASSLEMGDTEAFF	TGTGCCAGCAGCTTGGAGATGGGCGACACTGAAGCTTTCTTT